This T cell receptor (beta chain) was observed in a study of naive and memory T cell subsets. Findings and limits, study-wide: Gini index rose across naive, CM, EM and EMRA in CD4 and CD8.

Two oligonucleotides, mixed equimolar, formed the beta constant-region primer covering TRBC1 and TRBC2. Nested alpha and beta constant-region primers with the SP2 primer drove four PCR rounds on ligated cDNA. TCRdb called the UMI-ligation and nested PCR reads again in MiXCR, with one record for every CDR3 protein. This sample has about 120,000 distinct CDR3 sequences; around 35% occur once, and the top ten carry more than 0.8%. The CDR3 sequence is 13 residues long. Germline V CDR1 and CDR2: LNHNV, YYDKDF (reference sequence). The germline V and J ends were trimmed by 1 base and 5 bases, with 5 bases remaining between them. From the second PCR step, alpha and beta chains were amplified apart. CMV status came from CD4+ T cell IFNgamma after overnight CMV lysate stimulation of fresh PBMCs. CD4 T cells were positively selected, then CD8 T cells from the CD4-negative fraction. Worth noting for this clonotype: The antigen is unknown.

The sequence derives from a human donor in good health. The chain combines TRBV15 with TRBJ2-2; D is unclear. The sample comprised central memory CD4+ T cells from blood. The CDR3: CATSRARTGELFF. DNA of the CDR3: TGTGCCACCAGCAGAGCGCGGACCGGGGAGCTGTTTTTT. Variable domain in full (rest from reference TRBV15 and TRBJ2-2): DAMVIQNPRYQVTQFGKPVTLSCSQTLNHNVMYWYQQKSSQAPKLLFHYYDKDFNNEADTPDNFQSRRPNTSFCFLDIRSPGLGDTAMYLCATSRARTGELFFGEGSRLTVL.